This T cell receptor beta chain comes out of a study of PD-1 blockade in classical Hodgkin lymphoma. Whole-study results and caveats: Prior therapy or disease activity may underlie the repertoire differences, whose causes remain undefined. Healthy donors reportedly exceeded newly diagnosed patients in baseline TCR diversity. By C4D1 there was a significant rise in CD4+ TCR diversity but not in CD8+ TCR diversity.

Each patient relapsed following autologous stem cell transplantation, and prior brentuximab vedotin exposure differed. Classifying best responses yielded complete response, partial response or progressive disease. V trimming: 3 bases; J trimming: 4 bases; junction bases outside the gene matches: 5. This CDR3 has 16 amino acids. The germline gives CDR1 SGHRS, CDR2 YFSETQ. A word on this clone: No antigen is known for it.

Sequencing used immunoSEQ multiplex PCR; TCRdb keeps in-frame clones, though not all of them. There are 75,000 to 100,000 clones in the sample; roughly 83% occur only once, and approximately 12% lies in the top ten. The sequence was obtained from a human donor with classical Hodgkin lymphoma. Sequencing was performed on peripheral blood mononuclear cells (PBMCs), taken at baseline. The chain links TRBV5-1 to TRBJ2-1, with 12 bases matching TRBD2. CDR3 nucleotides: TGCGCCAGCAGCTGGACCGGGACTAGCGGGTACAATGAGCAGTTCTTC. It translates to CASSWTGTSGYNEQFF.